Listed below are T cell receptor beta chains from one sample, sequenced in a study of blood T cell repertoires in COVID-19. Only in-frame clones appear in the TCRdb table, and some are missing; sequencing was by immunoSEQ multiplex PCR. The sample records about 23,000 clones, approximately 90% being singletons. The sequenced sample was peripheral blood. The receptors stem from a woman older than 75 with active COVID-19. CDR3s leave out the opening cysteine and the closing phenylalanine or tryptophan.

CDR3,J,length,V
ASSALAGGYTGELF,TRBJ2-2,14,TRBV7-2
ASSLTGNNQPQH,TRBJ1-5,12,TRBV7-9
ASSHGRDRGAYNEKLF,TRBJ1-4,16,TRBV19
ASSLGTVSGANVLT,TRBJ2-6,14,TRBV7-3
ASSLGTSGGDEQF,TRBJ2-1,13,TRBV11-2
ASSHLGHNSPLH,TRBJ1-6,12,TRBV7-2
ATPGQGPPLAKNIQY,TRBJ2-4,15,TRBV2
ATSWDRGTGNTIY,TRBJ1-3,13,TRBV15
ASSYSLGASYGYT,TRBJ1-2,13,TRBV6-5
ASSESGTDEQF,TRBJ2-1,11,TRBV11-2
ASREDRGPYNEQF,TRBJ2-1,13,TRBV2
SVESGLARQF,TRBJ2-1,10,TRBV29-1
ASSPPVAGGKGEQF,TRBJ2-1,14,TRBV18
ASKAQGDNTGELF,TRBJ2-2,13,TRBV2
ARSGGPYNSPLH,TRBJ1-6,12,TRBV30
ASSYPRGDISYEQY,TRBJ2-7,14,TRBV6-2/TRBV6-3
ASGGLAGNTIY,TRBJ1-3,11,TRBV7-2
ASSLAGTGANVLT,TRBJ2-6,13,TRBV7-3
ASSLVGTVNTEAF,TRBJ1-1,13,TRBV5-6
ASSYGALNTEAF,TRBJ1-1,12,TRBV6-5
ASSLQDRGPYEQY,TRBJ2-7,13,TRBV7-6
ASSYLDRGRRTEAF,TRBJ1-1,14,TRBV6-2/TRBV6-3
ASSYAGGQGEKLF,TRBJ1-4,13,TRBV6-5
ATGTADNEQF,TRBJ2-1,10,TRBV10-3
ASRSGQDPYNEQF,TRBJ2-1,13,TRBV7-2
ASSLEGAYEQY,TRBJ2-7,11,TRBV11-1
ASSAIGTPNEQF,TRBJ2-1,12,TRBV5-5
AISVTGGTEAF,TRBJ1-1,11,TRBV10-3
ASSQASSGANVLT,TRBJ2-6,13,TRBV4-3
ASKRLEGSSYEQY,TRBJ2-7,13,TRBV2
ASSQPLQGNTEAF,TRBJ1-1,13,TRBV4-1
ASSPGGRGDGYT,TRBJ1-2,12,TRBV4-3
ASSEERGGRYEQY,TRBJ2-7,13,TRBV2
ASSVSRGTGELF,TRBJ2-2,12,TRBV9
ASSLVRDTDTQY,TRBJ2-3,12,TRBV7-9
ASSQFQGATNEKLF,TRBJ1-4,14,TRBV14
ASSPGAYEQY,TRBJ2-7,10,TRBV7-9
ASRQGQTQY,TRBJ2-5,9,TRBV6-5
ASSESWTGLFEQY,TRBJ2-7,13,TRBV6-1
ASSLPHGQPQH,TRBJ1-5,11,TRBV7-2
ASSLGGYYGYT,TRBJ1-2,11,TRBV5-1
ASSLTGGEQY,TRBJ2-7,10,TRBV27
ASSENYRNTDTQY,TRBJ2-3,13,TRBV4-2
ATSRSGREEKLF,TRBJ1-4,12,TRBV15
ASSPRTGHSYEQY,TRBJ2-7,13,TRBV9
ASSLTGDNTEAF,TRBJ1-1,12,TRBV5-1
ASSAAGGVQY,TRBJ2-5,10,TRBV2
ASRGIYPGQGNEQY,TRBJ2-7,14,TRBV27
SVGTGGVYGYT,TRBJ1-2,11,TRBV29-1
ASSPQGIAYEQY,TRBJ2-7,12,TRBV14
ASSERAGGYTDTQY,TRBJ2-3,14,TRBV6-1